Listed below are T cell receptor beta chains from one sample, sequenced in a study. TCRdb called the 5' RACE reads again in MiXCR, with one record for every CDR3 protein. The data hold just over 60,000 distinct CDR3 sequences, with more than 25% observed a single time. Material for sequencing was tumor-infiltrating naive CD4+ T cells sorted from the breast tumor. These TCRs come from a female donor with breast cancer. Both conserved end residues are part of each CDR3. Fields, in order: V gene, clone size, J gene, CDR3 length, CDR3 protein. Not all rows give a size; the values are once, few, many and, for expanded clones, a class.

>TRBV5-1|NA|TRBJ2-5|18
CASSGPTFTLAGQETQYF
>TRBV11-3|NA|TRBJ2-2|15
CASSPGGGRGGELFF
>TRBV12-5|NA|TRBJ2-2|15
CASGLGRADTGELFF
>TRBV4-2|many|TRBJ2-7|15
CASSQSGTISYEQYF
>TRBV7-2|many|TRBJ2-1|15
CASSFPTQSGGEQFF
>TRBV5-1|NA|TRBJ2-3|14
CASSPDRATDTQYF
>TRBV30|few|TRBJ1-6|15
CAWSPGQGARSPLHF
>TRBV11-1|NA|TRBJ2-3|13
CASSSKVTDTQYF
>TRBV6-6|few|TRBJ2-2|13
CASSTGASGELFF
>TRBV6-1|NA|TRBJ2-2|13
CASIDPNTGELFF
>TRBV5-1|NA|TRBJ2-1|15
CASSMTSVSYNEQFF
>TRBV6-1|many|TRBJ1-3|14
CASDRAGAGNTIYF
>TRBV20-1|NA|TRBJ2-7|13
CSARGGPAYEQYF
>TRBV12-3/TRBV12-4|medium-sized|TRBJ2-1|12
CASSVLAREQFF
>TRBV7-9|NA|TRBJ2-3|15
CASSLWAVSTDTQYF
>TRBV15|NA|TRBJ2-7|14
CATSSRTEPYEQYF
>TRBV27|NA|TRBJ1-1|12
CASTSPSTEAFF
>TRBV5-1|many|TRBJ2-1|15
CASSFTGDRYNEQFF
>TRBV20-1|NA|TRBJ2-5|13
CSASNGGGETQYF
>TRBV28|many|TRBJ1-2|15
CASSLGGLTSGGYTF
>TRBV6-1|NA|TRBJ2-1|15
CASSDGGRTSMKQFF
>TRBV28|few|TRBJ2-1|13
CASSSAGATLRFF
>TRBV5-1|NA|TRBJ2-3|16
CASSLGAGLSTDTQYF
>TRBV6-6|few|TRBJ2-1|13
CASSKTRGNEQFF
>TRBV12-3/TRBV12-4|NA|TRBJ2-2|14
CASTVTGGTGELFF